This note documents a single TCR beta chain sequence. Its specificity is not known. The sample belongs to a study of cytomegalovirus exposure and HLA in healthy donors. Study-wide background: Roughly 80 million unique TCRs from HLA-typed donors were held in an early data release.

In the PCR, 60 Vbeta and 13 Jbeta primers were used. Sequenced by immunoSEQ multiplex PCR; TCRdb stores in-frame clones only, minus some. This table holds about 100,000 clones, 81% found once. Germline assignment: CDR1 SGHDT and CDR2 YYEEEE. The CDR3 sequence is 15 residues long. V gave up 4 bases and J gave up 9 bases, with 17 bases separating them. Overall study results and limits: Equally common other TCR beta chains were less clonally expanded than HLA-associated ones, a later analysis found. The authors enumerated over 150 TCR beta chains as linked to cytomegalovirus. Relative to the approximately 680-donor mean, N-insertions were reportedly fewer in an Asian-associated ancestry cluster in a later analysis.

This TCR came from a man aged 35 to 55 in good health and CMV-seropositive. The V gene is TRBV5-6, the J gene TRBJ1-6, with D perhaps TRBD1 (5 bases). Specimen: PBMCs. CDR3 nucleotide sequence: TGTGCCAGCAGCAACGAAGGGGACTGGTCTTCACCCCTCCACTTT. Protein: CASSNEGDWSSPLHF.